This T cell receptor (beta chain) was retrieved from a study of patients and donors after allogeneic stem cell transplantation. TCRdb re-called the RT-PCR reads with MiXCR, one entry per CDR3 protein. This sample has around 170,000 distinct CDR3 sequences, with 24% found just once. Notes on this clonotype: It is likely a read error, because the conserved phenylalanine at the end of the CDR3 is missing.

This CDR3 is 13 amino acids long. Germline CDR1 and CDR2: GTSNPN and SVGIG (reference sequence). V was cut by 2 bases and J by 5 bases, with 11 bases left in between. V is TRBV30 and J is TRBJ2-3; the D is unclear. This sequence originates from a human donor who was either an allogeneic HSCT recipient or a stem cell or donor lymphocyte infusion donor (not recorded which). It is not recorded whose cells these are; they may come from a transplant donor. Material for sequencing was blood, either unsorted or a sorted T cell fraction (not recorded which). In DNA, the CDR3 is TGTGCCTGGAGTAACGCAATGGGAGATACGCAGTATTTG. Protein: CAWSNAMGDTQYL.